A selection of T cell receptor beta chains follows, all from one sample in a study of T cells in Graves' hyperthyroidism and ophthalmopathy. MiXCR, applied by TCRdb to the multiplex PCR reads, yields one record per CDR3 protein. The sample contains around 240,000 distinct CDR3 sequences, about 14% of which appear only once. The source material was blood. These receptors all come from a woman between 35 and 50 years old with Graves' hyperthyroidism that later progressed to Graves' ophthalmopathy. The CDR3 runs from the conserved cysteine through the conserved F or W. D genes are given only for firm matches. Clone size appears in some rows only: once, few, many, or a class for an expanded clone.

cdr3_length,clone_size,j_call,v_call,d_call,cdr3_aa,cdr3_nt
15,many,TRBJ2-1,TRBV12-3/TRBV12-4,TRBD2,CASSFKREVGNEQFF,TGTGCCAGCAGTTTTAAGCGGGAGGTCGGGAATGAGCAGTTCTTC
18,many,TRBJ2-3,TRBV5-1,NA,CASSLASHAGTPADTQYF,TGCGCCAGCAGCTTGGCCAGTCATGCCGGGACCCCGGCAGATACGCAGTATTTT
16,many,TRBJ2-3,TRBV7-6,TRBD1,CASSEFGQGSTDTQYF,TGTGCCAGCAGCGAATTCGGACAGGGAAGCACAGATACGCAGTATTTT
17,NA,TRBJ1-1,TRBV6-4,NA,CASKYVGVNLVNTEAFF,TGTGCCAGCAAATACGTTGGGGTCAACCTGGTGAACACTGAAGCTTTCTTT
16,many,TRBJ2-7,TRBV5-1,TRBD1,CASSLSPGQGSYEQYF,TGCGCCAGCAGCTTGTCTCCGGGACAGGGATCCTACGAGCAGTACTTC
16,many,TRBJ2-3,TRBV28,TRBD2,CASMITGTSATDTQYF,TGTGCCAGCATGATAACCGGGACTAGTGCGACAGATACGCAGTATTTT
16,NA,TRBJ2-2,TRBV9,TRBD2,CASSVRGLGVPGELFF,TGTGCCAGCAGCGTAAGGGGACTAGGAGTACCCGGGGAGCTGTTTTTT
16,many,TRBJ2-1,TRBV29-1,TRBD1,CSVDNPGQGVYNEQFF,TGCAGCGTTGACAACCCGGGACAGGGGGTTTACAATGAGCAGTTCTTC
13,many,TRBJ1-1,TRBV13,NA,CASSCYMNTEAFF,TGTGCCAGCAGCTGCTACATGAACACTGAAGCTTTCTTT
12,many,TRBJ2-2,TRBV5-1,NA,CASSYHTGELFF,TGCGCCAGCAGCTACCACACCGGGGAGCTGTTTTTT
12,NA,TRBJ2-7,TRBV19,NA,CASSTLNYEQYF,TGTGCCAGTAGTACCTTAAACTACGAGCAGTACTTC
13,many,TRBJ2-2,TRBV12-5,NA,CASGVAPTGELFF,TGTGCTAGTGGGGTCGCCCCGACCGGGGAGCTGTTTTTT
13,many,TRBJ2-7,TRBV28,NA,CASRVSLSYEQYF,TGTGCCAGCAGGGTTTCCCTCTCCTACGAGCAGTACTTC
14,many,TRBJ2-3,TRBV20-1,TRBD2,CSAEAGGGTDTQYF,TGCAGTGCCGAAGCGGGAGGGGGCACAGATACGCAGTATTTT
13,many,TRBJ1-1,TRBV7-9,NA,CASSRKVGTEAFF,TGTGCCAGCAGCCGCAAGGTCGGCACTGAAGCTTTCTTT
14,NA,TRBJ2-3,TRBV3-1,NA,CASSQGREPDTQYF,TGTGCCAGCAGCCAGGGAAGGGAACCAGATACGCAGTATTTT
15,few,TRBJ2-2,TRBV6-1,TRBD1,CASSSTGSYTGELFF,TGTGCCAGCAGTTCGACAGGGTCATACACCGGGGAGCTGTTTTTT
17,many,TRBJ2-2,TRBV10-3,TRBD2,CAISDPSSGTGTGELFF,TGTGCCATCAGTGACCCATCTAGCGGGACGGGCACCGGGGAGCTGTTTTTT
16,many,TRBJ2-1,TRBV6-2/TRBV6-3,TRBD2,CASSRGLAGGYNEQFF,TGTGCCAGCAGTCGGGGACTAGCGGGAGGTTACAATGAGCAGTTCTTC
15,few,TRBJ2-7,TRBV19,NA,CASSETGNFLYEQYF,TGTGCCAGTAGTGAAACAGGGAATTTTCTCTACGAGCAGTACTTC
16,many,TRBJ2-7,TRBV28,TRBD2,CASSFRFGRADYEQYF,TGTGCCAGCAGTTTTCGGTTCGGGAGGGCGGATTACGAGCAGTACTTC
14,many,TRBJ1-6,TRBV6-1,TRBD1,CASSTGMDDSPLHF,TGTGCCAGTTCGACAGGGATGGATGATTCACCCCTCCACTTT
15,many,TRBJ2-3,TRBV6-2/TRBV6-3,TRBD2,CASRALAGATDTQYF,TGTGCCAGCCGCGCCCTAGCGGGAGCCACAGATACGCAGTATTTT
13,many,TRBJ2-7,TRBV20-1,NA,CSARAGTLYEQYF,TGCAGTGCTAGGGCGGGAACACTCTACGAGCAGTACTTC
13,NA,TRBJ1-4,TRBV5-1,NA,CASSEGVNEKLFF,TGCGCCAGCAGCGAGGGGGTTAATGAAAAACTGTTTTTT
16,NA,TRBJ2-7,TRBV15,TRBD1,CATSRARQGLAYEQYF,TGTGCCACCAGCAGAGCCCGACAGGGCCTAGCCTACGAGCAGTACTTC
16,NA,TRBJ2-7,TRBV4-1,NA,CASSQESVAEGGEQYF,TGCGCCAGCAGCCAAGAGTCCGTGGCGGAGGGGGGCGAGCAGTACTTC
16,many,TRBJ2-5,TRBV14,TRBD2,CASSQGLAGALETQYF,TGTGCCAGCAGCCAAGGTCTAGCGGGGGCCTTGGAGACCCAGTACTTC
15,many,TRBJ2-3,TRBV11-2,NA,CASSFKRTSTDTQYF,TGTGCCAGCAGCTTCAAGAGGACTAGCACAGATACGCAGTATTTT
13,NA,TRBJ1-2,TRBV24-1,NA,CATSDSESYGYTF,TGTGCCACCAGCGACAGTGAATCCTATGGCTACACCTTC
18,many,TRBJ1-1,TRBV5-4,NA,CASSLRDREGWMNTEAFF,TGTGCCAGCAGCTTGAGAGATCGGGAGGGGTGGATGAACACTGAAGCTTTCTTT
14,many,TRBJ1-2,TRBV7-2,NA,CASSPVPGDYGYTF,TGTGCCAGCAGCCCAGTTCCAGGGGACTATGGCTACACCTTC
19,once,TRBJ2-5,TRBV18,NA,CASSPKKGLFLSQGQTQYF,TGTGCCAGCTCACCGAAAAAGGGCTTGTTCTTGTCACAGGGACAGACCCAGTACTTC
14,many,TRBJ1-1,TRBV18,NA,CASSPQGLNTEAFF,TGTGCCAGCTCACCTCAGGGGCTAAACACTGAAGCTTTCTTT
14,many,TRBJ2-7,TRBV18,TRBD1,CASSPTGGSYEQYF,TGTGCCAGCTCACCGACAGGGGGGTCCTACGAGCAGTACTTC
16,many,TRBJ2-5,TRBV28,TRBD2,CASSPRGYSGEETQYF,TGTGCCAGCAGCCCAAGAGGTTATAGCGGGGAAGAGACCCAGTACTTC
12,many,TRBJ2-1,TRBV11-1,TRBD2,CASSFLAGEKFF,TGTGCCAGCAGCTTTCTAGCGGGAGAAAAGTTCTTC
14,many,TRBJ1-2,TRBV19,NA,CASREDSTNYGYTF,TGTGCCAGTAGAGAGGACAGCACTAACTATGGCTACACCTTC
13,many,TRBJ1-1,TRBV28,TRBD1,CASSLSGQAKAFF,TGTGCCAGCAGTTTATCCGGACAGGCGAAAGCTTTCTTT
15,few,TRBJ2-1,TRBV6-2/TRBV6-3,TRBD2,CASTTSSGRSHKQFF,TGTGCCAGCACTACGTCTAGCGGGAGGTCCCATAAGCAGTTCTTC
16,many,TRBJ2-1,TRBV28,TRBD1,CASSLQWDRGRNEQFF,TGTGCCAGCAGCCTTCAATGGGACAGGGGGCGCAATGAGCAGTTCTTC
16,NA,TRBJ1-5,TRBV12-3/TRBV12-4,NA,CASSLRSGPGNQPQHF,TGTGCCAGCAGTTTGAGGTCGGGACCGGGCAATCAGCCCCAGCATTTT
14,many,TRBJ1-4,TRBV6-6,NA,CASSYEGGNEKLFF,TGTGCCAGCAGTTACGAGGGTGGGAATGAAAAACTGTTTTTT
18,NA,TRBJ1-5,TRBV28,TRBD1,CASSFGTGRSVSNQPQHF,TGTGCCAGCAGTTTCGGGACAGGGCGAAGCGTTAGCAATCAGCCCCAGCATTTT
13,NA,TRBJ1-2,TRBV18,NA,CASSALANYGYTF,TGTGCCAGCTCCGCGCTAGCTAACTATGGCTACACCTTC